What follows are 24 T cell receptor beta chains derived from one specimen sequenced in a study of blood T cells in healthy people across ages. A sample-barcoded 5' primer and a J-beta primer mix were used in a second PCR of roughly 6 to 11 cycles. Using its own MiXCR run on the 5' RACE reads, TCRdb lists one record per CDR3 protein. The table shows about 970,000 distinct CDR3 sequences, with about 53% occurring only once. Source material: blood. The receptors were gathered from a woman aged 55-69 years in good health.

The CDR3, as DNA: TGCGCCAGCACGTTCGGGGAGTTGAACACTGAAGCTTTCTTT. This gives the protein CASTFGELNTEAFF. The chain has TRBV5-1 and TRBJ1-1; no definite D call. The germline gives CDR1 SGHRS, CDR2 YFSETQ. Trimming cost V 6 bases and J 0 bases, with 12 bases left between them. The CDR3 is 14 amino acids.

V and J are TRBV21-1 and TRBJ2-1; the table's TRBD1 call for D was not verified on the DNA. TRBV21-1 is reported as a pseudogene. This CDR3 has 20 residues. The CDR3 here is CASSKEKPGQGPSSYNEQFF. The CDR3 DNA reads TGTGCCAGCAGCAAAGAGAAACCGGGACAGGGCCCAAGTTCCTACAATGAGCAGTTCTTC.

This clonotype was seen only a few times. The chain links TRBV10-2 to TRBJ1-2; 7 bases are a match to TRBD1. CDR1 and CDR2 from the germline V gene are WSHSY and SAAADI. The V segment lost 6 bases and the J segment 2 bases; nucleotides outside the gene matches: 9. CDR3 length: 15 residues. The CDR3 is CASRPTGVSNYGYTF. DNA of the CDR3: TGCGCCAGCAGACCAACAGGGGTCTCAAACTATGGCTACACCTTC.

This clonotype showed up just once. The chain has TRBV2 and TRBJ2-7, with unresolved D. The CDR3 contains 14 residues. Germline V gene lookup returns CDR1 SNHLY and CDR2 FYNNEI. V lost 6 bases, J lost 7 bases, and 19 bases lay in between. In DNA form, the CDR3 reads TGTGCCAGCAGGTCTCGCAGCTCCTACAATGAGCAGTACTTC. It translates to CASRSRSSYNEQYF.

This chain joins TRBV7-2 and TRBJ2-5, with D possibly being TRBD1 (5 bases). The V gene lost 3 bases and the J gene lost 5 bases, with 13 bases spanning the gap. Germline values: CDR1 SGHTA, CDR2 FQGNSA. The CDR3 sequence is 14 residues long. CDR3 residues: CASSFVGRAETQYF. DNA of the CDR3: TGTGCCAGCAGCTTCGTGGGCAGGGCTGAGACCCAGTACTTC.

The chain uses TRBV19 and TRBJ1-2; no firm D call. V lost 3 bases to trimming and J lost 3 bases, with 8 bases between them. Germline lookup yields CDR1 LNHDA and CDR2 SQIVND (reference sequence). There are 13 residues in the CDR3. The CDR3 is CASSMARDYGYTF. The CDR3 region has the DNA TGTGCCAGTAGTATGGCTCGTGACTATGGCTACACCTTC.

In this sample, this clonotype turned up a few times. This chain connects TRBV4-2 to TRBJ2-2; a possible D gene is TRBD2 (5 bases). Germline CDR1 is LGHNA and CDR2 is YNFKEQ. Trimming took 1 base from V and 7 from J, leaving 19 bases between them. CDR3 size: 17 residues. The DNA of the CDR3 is TGTGCCAGCAGCCAAGCTACTCACTGGAGGTATTACGGGGAGCTGTTTTTT. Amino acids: CASSQATHWRYYGELFF.

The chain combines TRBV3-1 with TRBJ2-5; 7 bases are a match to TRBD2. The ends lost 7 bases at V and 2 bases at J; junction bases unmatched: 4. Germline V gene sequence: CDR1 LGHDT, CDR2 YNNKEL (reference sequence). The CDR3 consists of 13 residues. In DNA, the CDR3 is TGTGCCAGCACCACTAGCGCTCAAGAGACCCAGTACTTC. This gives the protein CASTTSAQETQYF.

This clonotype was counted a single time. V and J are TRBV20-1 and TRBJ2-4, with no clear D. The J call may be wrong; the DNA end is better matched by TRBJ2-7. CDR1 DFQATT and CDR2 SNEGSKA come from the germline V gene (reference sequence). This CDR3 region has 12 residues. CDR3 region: CSARSPSYEQYF. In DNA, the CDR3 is TGCAGTGCTAGGTCCCCGTCGTACGAGCAGTACTTC.

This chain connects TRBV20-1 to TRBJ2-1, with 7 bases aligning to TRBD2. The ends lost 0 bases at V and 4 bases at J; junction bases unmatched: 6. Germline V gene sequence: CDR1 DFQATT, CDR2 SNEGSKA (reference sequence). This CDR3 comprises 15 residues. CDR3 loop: CSARDSRLAYNEQFF. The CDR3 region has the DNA TGCAGTGCTAGAGATTCGCGACTAGCATACAATGAGCAGTTCTTC.

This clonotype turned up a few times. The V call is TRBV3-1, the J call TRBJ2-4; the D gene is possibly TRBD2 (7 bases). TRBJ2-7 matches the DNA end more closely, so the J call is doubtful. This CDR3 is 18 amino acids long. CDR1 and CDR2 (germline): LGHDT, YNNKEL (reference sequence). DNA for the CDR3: TGTGCCAGCAGCCCCATCTCTACCCGGGGGGCAGGGAAGAGCGAGCAGTACTTC. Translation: CASSPISTRGAGKSEQYF.

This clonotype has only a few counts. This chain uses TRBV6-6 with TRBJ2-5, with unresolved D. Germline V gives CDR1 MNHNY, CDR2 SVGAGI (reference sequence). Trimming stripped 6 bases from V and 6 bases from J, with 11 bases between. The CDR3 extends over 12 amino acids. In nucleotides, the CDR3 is TGTGCCAGCAGAACCTCGGGCCAGACCCAGTACTTC. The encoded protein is CASRTSGQTQYF.

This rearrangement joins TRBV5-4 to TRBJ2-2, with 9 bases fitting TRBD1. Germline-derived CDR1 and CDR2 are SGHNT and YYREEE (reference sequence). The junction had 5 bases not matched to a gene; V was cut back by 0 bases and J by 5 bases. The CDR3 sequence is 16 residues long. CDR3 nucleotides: TGTGCCAGCAGCTTGGCGGGGGGACAGGGAACCGGGGAGCTGTTTTTT. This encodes CASSLAGGQGTGELFF.

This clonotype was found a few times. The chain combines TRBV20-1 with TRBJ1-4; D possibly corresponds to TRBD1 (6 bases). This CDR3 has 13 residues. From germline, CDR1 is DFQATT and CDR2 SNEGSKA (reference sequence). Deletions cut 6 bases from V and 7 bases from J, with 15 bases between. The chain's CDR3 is CSAGGTASEKLFF. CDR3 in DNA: TGCAGTGCAGGGGGGACGGCCTCTGAAAAACTGTTTTTT.

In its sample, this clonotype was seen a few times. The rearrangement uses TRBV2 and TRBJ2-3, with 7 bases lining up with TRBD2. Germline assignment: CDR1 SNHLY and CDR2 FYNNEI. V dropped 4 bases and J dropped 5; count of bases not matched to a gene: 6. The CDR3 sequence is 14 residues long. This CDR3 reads CASSGGSFGDTQYF. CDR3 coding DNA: TGTGCCAGCAGTGGCGGGAGTTTTGGAGATACGCAGTATTTT.

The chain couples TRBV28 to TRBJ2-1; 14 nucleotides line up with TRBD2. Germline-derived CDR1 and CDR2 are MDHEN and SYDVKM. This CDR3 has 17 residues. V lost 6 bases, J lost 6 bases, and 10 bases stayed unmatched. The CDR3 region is CASSSTSGRAELNEQFF. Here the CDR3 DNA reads TGTGCCAGCAGCTCGACTAGCGGGAGGGCTGAGCTCAATGAGCAGTTCTTC.

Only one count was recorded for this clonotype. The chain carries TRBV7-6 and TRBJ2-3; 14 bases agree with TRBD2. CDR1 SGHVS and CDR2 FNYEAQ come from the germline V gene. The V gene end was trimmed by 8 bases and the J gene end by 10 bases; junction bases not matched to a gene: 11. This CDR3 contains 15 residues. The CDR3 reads CASGSGLAGVNAQYF. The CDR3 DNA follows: TGTGCCAGCGGCTCGGGACTAGCGGGAGTAAACGCGCAGTATTTT.

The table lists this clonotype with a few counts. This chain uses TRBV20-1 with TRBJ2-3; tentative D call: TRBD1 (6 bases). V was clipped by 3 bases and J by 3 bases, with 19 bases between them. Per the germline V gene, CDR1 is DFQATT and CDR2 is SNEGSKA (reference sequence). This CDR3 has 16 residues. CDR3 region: CSASLPPQGTTDTQYF. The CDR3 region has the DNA TGCAGTGCTAGCCTCCCCCCACAGGGTACTACAGATACGCAGTATTTT.

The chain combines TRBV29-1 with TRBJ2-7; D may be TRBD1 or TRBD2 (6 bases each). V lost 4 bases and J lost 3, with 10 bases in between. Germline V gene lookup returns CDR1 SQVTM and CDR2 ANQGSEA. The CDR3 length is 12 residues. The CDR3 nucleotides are TGCAGCGTTGCGGGGGCCCTCTACGAGCAGTACTTC. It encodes CSVAGALYEQYF.

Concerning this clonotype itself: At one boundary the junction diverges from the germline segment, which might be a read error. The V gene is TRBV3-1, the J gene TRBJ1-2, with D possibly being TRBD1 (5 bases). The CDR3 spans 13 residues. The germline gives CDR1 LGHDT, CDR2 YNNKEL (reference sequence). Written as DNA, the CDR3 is TGTGCCTGCAGCCACGGGGGTAACTATGGCTACACCTTC. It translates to CACSHGGNYGYTF.

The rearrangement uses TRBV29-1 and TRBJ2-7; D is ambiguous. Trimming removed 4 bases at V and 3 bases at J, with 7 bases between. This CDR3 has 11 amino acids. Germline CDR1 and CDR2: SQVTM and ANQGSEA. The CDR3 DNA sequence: TGCAGCGTTGCGAAAAACTACGAGCAGTACTTC. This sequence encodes CSVAKNYEQYF.

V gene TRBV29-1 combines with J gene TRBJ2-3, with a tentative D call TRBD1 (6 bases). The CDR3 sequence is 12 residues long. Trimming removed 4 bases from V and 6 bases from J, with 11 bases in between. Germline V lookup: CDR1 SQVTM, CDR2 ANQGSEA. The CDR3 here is CSVVQGFDTQYF. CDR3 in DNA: TGCAGCGTTGTACAGGGCTTTGATACGCAGTATTTT.

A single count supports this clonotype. CDR3 protein: CASGSGRAGYEQYF. The CDR3 DNA is TGTGCCAGCGGAAGCGGGAGGGCCGGGTACGAGCAGTACTTC. The V call is TRBV28, the J call TRBJ2-7, with 10 bases fitting TRBD2. The V and J ends lost 8 bases and 4 bases, in that order; junction bases with no gene match: 8. This CDR3 has 14 amino acids. Germline loops: CDR1 MDHEN, CDR2 SYDVKM.

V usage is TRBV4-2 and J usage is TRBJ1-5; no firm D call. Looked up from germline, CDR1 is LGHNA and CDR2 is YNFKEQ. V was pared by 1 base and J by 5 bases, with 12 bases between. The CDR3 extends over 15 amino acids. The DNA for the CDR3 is TGTGCCAGCAGCCAAGGGACGGAGGGAGATCAGCCCCAGCATTTT. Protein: CASSQGTEGDQPQHF.